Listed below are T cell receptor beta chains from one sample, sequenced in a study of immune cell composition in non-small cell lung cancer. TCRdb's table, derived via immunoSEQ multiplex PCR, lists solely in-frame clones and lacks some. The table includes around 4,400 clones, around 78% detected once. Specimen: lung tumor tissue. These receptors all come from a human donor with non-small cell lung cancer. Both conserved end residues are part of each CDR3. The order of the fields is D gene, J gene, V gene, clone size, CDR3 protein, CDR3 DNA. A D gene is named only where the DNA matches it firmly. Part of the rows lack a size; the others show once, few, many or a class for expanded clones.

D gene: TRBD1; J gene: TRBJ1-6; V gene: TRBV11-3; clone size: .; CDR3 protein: CASSLAGQGGRSPLHF; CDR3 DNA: TGTGCCAGCAGCTTAGCGGGACAGGGTGGTCGTTCACCCCTCCACTTT
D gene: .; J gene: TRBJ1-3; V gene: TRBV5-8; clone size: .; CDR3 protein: CASSPNRGNTIYF; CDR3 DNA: TGTGCCAGCAGCCCAAACAGGGGAAACACCATATATTTT
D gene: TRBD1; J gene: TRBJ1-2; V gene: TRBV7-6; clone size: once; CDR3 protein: CASSLAIRTGDCYTF; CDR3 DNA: TGTGCCAGCAGCTTAGCGATAAGGACAGGGGACTGCTACACCTTC
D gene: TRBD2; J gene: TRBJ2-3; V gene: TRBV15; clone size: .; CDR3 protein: CATSSPPGGGDTQYF; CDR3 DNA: TGTGCCACCAGCTCGCCTCCGGGAGGCGGGGATACGCAGTATTTT
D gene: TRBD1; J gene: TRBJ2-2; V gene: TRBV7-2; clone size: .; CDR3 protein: CASSIHRGQGGELFF; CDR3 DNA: TGTGCCAGCAGCATACATAGGGGGCAGGGCGGGGAGCTGTTTTTT
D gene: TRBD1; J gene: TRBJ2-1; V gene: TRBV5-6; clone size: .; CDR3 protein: CASSPLTGGAYYNEQFF; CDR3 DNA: TGTGCCAGCAGCCCCTTGACAGGGGGTGCCTACTACAATGAGCAGTTCTTC
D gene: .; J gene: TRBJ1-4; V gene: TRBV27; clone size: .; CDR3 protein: CASSFRADNEKLFF; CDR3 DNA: TGTGCCAGCAGTTTCAGGGCAGATAATGAAAAACTGTTTTTT
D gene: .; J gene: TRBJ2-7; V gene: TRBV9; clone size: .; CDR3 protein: CASSPQEGQLYEQYF; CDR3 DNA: TGTGCCAGCAGCCCCCAGGAAGGACAGCTCTACGAGCAGTACTTC
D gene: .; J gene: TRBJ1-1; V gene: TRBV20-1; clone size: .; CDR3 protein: CSPHEAFF; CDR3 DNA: TGCAGTCCCCATGAAGCTTTCTTT
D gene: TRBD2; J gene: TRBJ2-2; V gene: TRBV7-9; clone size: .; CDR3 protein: CASRRLAGGTGELFF; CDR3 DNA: TGTGCCAGCAGACGACTAGCGGGGGGCACCGGGGAGCTGTTTTTT
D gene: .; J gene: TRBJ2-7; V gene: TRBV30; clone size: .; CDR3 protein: CASHPGGGEQYF; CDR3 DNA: TGTGCCTCCCACCCAGGAGGAGGCGAGCAGTACTTC